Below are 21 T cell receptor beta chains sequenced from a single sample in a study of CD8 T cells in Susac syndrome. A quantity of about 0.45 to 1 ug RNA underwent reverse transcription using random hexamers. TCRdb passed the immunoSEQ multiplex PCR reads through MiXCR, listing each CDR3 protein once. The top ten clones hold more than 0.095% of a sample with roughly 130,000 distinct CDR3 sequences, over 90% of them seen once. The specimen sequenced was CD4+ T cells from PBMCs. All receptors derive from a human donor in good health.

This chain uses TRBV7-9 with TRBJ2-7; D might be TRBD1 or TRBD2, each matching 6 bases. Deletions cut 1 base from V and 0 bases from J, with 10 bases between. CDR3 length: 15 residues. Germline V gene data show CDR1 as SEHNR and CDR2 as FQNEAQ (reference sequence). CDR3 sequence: CASSLVRDNSYEQYF. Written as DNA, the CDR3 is TGTGCCAGCAGCTTAGTGCGGGACAACTCCTACGAGCAGTACTTC.

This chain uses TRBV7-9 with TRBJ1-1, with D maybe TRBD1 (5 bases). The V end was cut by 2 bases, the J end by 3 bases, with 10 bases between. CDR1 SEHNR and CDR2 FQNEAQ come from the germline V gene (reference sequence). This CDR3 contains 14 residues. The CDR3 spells CASSLKGMDTEAFF. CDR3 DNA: TGTGCCAGCAGCTTAAAGGGGATGGACACTGAAGCTTTCTTT.

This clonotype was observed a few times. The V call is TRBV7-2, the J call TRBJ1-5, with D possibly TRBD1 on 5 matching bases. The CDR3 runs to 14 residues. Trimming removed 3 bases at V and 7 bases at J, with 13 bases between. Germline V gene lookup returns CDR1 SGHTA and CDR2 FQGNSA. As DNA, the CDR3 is TGTGCCAGCAGCTTTTTGCAGGGAGGACAGCCCCAGCATTTT. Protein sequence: CASSFLQGGQPQHF.

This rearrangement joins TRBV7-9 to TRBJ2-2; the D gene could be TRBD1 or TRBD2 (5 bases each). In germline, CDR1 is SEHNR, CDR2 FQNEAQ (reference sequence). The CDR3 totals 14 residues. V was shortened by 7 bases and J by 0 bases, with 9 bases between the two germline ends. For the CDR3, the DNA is TGTGCCAGCACGAGGGGCGCGAACACCGGGGAGCTGTTTTTT. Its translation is CASTRGANTGELFF.

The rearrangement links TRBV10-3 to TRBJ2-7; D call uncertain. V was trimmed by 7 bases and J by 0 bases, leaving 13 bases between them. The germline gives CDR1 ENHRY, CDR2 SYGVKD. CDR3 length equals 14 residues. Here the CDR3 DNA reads TGTGCCATCAAATACACCTCGAGCTCCTACGAGCAGTACTTC. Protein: CAIKYTSSSYEQYF.

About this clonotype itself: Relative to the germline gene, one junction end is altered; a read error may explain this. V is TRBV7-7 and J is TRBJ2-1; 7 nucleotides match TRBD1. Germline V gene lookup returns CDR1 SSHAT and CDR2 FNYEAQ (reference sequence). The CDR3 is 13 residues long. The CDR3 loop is CASSPGQNNEQFF. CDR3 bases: TGTGCTAGCAGCCCGGGACAGAACAATGAGCAGTTCTTC.

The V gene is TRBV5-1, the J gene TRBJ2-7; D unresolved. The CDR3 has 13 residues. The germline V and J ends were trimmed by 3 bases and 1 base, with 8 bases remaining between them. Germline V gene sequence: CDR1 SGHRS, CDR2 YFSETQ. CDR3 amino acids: CASSSDPSYEQYF. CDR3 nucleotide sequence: TGCGCCAGCAGCTCGGACCCGTCCTACGAGCAGTACTTC.

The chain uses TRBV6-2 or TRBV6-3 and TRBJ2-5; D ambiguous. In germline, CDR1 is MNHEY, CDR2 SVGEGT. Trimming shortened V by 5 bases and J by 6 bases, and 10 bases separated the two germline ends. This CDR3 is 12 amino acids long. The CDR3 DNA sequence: TGTGCCAGCAGTGCTATTGGAAAGACCCAGTACTTC. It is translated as CASSAIGKTQYF.

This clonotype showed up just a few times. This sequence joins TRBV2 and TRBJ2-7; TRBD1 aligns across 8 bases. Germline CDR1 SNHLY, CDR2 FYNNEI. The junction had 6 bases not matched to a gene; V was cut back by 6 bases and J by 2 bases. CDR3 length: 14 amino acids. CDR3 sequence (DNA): TGTGCCAGCAGCTCTCGGACAGGGACCTACGAGCAGTACTTC. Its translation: CASSSRTGTYEQYF. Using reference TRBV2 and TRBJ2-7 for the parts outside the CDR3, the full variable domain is EPEVTQTPSHQVTQMGQEVILRCVPISNHLYFYWYRQILGQKVEFLVSFYNNEISEKSEIFDDQFSVERPDGSNFTLKIRSTKLEDSAMYFCASSSRTGTYEQYFGPGTRLTVT.

In DNA, the CDR3 is TGTGCCAGCAGACCGGGCAGGGGGTTCTACAATGAGCAGTTCTTC. Translating it yields CASRPGRGFYNEQFF. The chain couples TRBV28 to TRBJ2-1; 7 nucleotides match TRBD1. The V gene's germline CDR1 is MDHEN and CDR2 SYDVKM. The V and J ends lost 6 bases and 3 bases, in that order; junction bases with no gene match: 8. The length of the CDR3 is 15 residues.

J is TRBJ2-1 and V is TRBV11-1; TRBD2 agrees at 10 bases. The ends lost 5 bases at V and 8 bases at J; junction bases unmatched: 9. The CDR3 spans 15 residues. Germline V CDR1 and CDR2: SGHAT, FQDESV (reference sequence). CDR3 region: CASSIQAGGRDEQFF. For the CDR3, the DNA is TGTGCCAGCAGCATTCAAGCGGGGGGGCGGGATGAGCAGTTCTTC.

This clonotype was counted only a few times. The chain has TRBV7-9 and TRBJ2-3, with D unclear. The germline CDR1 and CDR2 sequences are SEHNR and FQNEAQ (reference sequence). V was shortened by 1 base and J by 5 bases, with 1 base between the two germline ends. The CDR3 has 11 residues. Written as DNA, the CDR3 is TGTGCCAGCAGCTTAGAAGATACGCAGTATTTT. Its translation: CASSLEDTQYF. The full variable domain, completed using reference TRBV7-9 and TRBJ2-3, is DTGVSQNPRHKITKRGQNVTFRCDPISEHNRLYWYRQTLGQGPEFLTYFQNEAQLEKSRLLSDRFSAERPKGSFSTLEIQRTEQGDSAMYLCASSLEDTQYFGPGTRLTVL.

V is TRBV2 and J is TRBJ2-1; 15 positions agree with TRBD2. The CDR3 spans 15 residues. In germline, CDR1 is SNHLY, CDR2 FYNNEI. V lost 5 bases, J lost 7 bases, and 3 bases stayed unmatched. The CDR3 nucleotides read TGTGCCAGCAGTCGAGGACTAGCGGGAGGGAATGAGCAGTTCTTC. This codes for CASSRGLAGGNEQFF.

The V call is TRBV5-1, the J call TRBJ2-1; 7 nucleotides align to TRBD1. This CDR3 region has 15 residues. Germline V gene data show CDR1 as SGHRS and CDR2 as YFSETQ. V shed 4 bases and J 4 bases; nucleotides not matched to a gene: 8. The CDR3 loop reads CASSPEGTAYNEQFF. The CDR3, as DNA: TGCGCCAGCAGCCCTGAGGGGACAGCTTACAATGAGCAGTTCTTC.

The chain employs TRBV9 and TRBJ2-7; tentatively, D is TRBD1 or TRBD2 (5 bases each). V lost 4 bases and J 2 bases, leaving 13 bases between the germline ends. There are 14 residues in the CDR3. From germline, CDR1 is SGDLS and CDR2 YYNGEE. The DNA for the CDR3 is TGTGCCAGCAGCTCAGGCCCGGGGCCCTACGAGCAGTACTTC. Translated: CASSSGPGPYEQYF.

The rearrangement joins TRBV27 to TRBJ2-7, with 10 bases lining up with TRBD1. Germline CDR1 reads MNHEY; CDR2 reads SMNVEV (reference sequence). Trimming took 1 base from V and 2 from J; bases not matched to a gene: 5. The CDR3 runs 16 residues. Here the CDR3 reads CASSLWGTGETYEQYF. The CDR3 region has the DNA TGTGCCAGCAGTTTATGGGGGACAGGGGAGACCTACGAGCAGTACTTC.

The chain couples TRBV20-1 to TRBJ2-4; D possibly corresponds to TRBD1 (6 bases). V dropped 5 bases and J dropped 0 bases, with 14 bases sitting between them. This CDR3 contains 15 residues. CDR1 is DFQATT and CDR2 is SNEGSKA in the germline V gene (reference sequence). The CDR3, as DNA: TGCAGTGCTTTGGACAGAAATATAGCCAAAAACATTCAGTACTTC. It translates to CSALDRNIAKNIQYF.

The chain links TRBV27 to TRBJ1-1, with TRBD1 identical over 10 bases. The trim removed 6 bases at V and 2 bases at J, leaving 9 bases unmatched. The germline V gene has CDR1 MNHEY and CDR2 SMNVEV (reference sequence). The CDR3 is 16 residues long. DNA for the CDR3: TGTGCCAGCAGACGAATTGACAGGGGGCAAAACACTGAAGCTTTCTTT. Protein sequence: CASRRIDRGQNTEAFF.

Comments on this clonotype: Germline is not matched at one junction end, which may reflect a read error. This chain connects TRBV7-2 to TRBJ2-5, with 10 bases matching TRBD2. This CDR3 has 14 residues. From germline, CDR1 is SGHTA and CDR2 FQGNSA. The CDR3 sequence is CASSLAGELETQYF. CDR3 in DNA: TGTGCCAGCAGCCTAGCGGGAGAGCTAGAGACCCAGTACTTC.

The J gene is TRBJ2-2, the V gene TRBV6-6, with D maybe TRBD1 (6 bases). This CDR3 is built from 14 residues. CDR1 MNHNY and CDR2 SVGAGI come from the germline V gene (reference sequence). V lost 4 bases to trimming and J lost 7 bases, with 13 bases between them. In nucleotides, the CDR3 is TGTGCCAGCAGTTTTATAGGGGGAGACGGGGAGCTGTTTTTT. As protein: CASSFIGGDGELFF.

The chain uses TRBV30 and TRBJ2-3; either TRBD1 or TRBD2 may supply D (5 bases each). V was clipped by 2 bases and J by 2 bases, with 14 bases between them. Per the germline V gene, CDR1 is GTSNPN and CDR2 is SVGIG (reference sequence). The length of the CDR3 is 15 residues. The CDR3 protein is CAWSMGVGNTDTQYF. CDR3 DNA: TGTGCCTGGAGTATGGGGGTCGGAAACACAGATACGCAGTATTTT. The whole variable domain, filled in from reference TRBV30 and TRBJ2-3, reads SQTIHQWPATLVQPVGSPLSLECTVEGTSNPNLYWYRQAAGRGLQLLFYSVGIGQISSEVPQNLSASRPQDRQFILSSKKLLLSDSGFYLCAWSMGVGNTDTQYFGPGTRLTVL.